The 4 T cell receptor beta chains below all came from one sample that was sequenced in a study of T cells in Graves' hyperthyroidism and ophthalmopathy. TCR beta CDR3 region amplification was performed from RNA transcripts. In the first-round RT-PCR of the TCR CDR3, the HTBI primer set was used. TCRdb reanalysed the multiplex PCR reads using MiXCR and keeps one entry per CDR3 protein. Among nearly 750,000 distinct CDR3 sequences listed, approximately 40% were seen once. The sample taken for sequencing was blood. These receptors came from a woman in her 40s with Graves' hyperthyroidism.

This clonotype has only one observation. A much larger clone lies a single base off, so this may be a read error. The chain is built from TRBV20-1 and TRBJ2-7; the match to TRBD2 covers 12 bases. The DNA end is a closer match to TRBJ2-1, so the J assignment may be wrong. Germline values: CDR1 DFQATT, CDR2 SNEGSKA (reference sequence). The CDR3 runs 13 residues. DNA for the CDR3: TGCAGTGCGTTGCTAGCGGGAGGGGGCGAGCAGTTCTTC. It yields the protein CSALLAGGGEQFF.

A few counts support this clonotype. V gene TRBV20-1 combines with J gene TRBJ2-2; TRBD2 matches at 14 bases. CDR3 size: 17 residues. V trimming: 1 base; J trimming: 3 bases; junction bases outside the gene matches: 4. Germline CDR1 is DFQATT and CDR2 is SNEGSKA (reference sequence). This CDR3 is CSARGTSGRTDTGELFF. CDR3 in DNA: TGCAGTGCTAGAGGGACTAGCGGGAGGACCGACACCGGGGAGCTGTTTTTT.

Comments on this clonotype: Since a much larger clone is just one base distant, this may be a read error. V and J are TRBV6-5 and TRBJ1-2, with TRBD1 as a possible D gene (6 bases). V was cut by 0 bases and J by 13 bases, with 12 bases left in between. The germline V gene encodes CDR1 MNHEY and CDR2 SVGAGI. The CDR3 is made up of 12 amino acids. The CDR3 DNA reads TGTGCCAGCAGTTACTCGATTGGGGGGCGCACCTTC. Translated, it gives CASSYSIGGRTF.

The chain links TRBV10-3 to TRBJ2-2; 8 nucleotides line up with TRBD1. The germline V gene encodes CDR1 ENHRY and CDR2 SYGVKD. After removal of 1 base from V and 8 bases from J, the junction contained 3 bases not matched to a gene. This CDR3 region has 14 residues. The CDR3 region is CAISEFRDRGELFF. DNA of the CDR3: TGTGCCATCAGTGAGTTCAGGGACAGGGGGGAGCTGTTTTTT.